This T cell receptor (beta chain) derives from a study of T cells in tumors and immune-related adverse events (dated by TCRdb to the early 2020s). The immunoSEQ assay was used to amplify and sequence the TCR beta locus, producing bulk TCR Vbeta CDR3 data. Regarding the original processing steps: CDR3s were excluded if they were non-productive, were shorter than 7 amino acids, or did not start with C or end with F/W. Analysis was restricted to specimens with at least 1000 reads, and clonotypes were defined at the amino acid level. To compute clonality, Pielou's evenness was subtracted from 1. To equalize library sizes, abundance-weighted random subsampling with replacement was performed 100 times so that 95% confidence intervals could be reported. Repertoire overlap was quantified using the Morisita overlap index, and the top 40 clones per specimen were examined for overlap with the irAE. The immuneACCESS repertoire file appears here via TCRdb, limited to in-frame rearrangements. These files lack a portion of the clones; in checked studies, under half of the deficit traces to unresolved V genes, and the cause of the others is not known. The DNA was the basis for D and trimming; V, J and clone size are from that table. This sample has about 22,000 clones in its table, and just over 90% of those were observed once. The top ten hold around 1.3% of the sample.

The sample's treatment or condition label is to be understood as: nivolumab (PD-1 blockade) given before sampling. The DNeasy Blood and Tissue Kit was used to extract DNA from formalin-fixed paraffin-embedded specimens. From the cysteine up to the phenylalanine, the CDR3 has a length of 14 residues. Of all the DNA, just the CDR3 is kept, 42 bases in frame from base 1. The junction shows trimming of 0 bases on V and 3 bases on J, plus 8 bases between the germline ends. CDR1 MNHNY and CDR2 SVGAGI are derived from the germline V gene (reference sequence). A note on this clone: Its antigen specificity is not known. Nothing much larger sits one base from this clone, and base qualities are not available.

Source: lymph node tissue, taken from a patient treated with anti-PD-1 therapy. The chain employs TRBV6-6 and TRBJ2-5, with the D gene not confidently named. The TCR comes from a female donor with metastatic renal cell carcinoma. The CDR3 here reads CASSYSHGKETQYF. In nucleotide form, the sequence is TGTGCCAGCAGTTACTCGCATGGAAAAGAGACCCAGTACTTC.